This T cell receptor (beta chain) was observed in a study of T cell repertoires in cytomegalovirus infection (dated by TCRdb to about 2019). Regarding the study in general: Alongside well-studied HLA-B-restricted epitopes, the peptide stimulations were aimed at recently identified HLA-C-restricted CMV epitopes, whose presentation resists viral immunomodulation. Donor HLA type was relevant to the analysis, as public TCR beta signatures indicated carriage of CMV infection together with the matching HLA type.

On this clonotype: What this receptor recognizes is not known. Base qualities were left out, and no much larger clone turns up one base away.

V is cut by 1 base and J by 0 bases, and the space between the germline ends is 13 bases. The CDR3 contains 18 residues, cysteine and phenylalanine counted. Only the CDR3 DNA stays, 54 bases, in frame from base 1. In the germline V gene, CDR1 corresponds to SGHAT and CDR2 to FQNNGV. In the paper's terms, the treatment or condition label means: in vitro stimulation with specific CMV peptide epitopes to enrich CMV-specific T cells. Data came from an Illumina HiSeq 1500. TCRdb handled the public reads itself, with Q25 trimming in fastp and clone calling in MiXCR, and kept productive beta chains. Records with the same CDR3 protein are collapsed into one entry carrying the most frequent genes and DNA. The sample contains more than 110,000 distinct CDR3 sequences, over 25% of them found a single time. Clones ranked in the top ten supply roughly 50% of the sample. Points the paper makes about the study in general: The ex vivo response was dominated by HLA-C-restricted CMV-specific TCR beta clonotypes, which also provided the single most frequent clonotype in two of eight donors. In both this cohort and an independent roughly 360-donor cohort, the cumulative frequency of public TCR beta family members distinguished carriers of CMV infection plus the relevant HLA type.

The receptor's source is a human donor in good health (CMV status not recorded). Some clones in this sample may be carry-over from other donors' samples. The sequence is built from TRBV11-2 and TRBJ2-6; TRBD2 is possibly the D segment (6 matching bases). The source material was CD8+ T cells from cultured PBMCs, sampled from culture after CMV antigen stimulation. The CDR3 is CASSLVGGLLSGANVLTF. The nucleotides are TGTGCCAGCAGCTTAGTGGGGGGTCTCCTCTCTGGGGCCAACGTCCTGACTTTC.